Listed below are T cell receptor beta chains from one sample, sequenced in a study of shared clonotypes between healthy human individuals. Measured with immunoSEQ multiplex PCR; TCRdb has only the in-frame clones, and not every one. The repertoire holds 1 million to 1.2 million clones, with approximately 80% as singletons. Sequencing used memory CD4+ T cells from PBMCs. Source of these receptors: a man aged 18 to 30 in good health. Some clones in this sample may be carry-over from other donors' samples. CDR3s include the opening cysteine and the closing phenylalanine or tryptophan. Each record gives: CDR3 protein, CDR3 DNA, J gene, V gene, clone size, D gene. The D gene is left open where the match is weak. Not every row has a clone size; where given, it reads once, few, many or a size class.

CASSLGDFLTVQFF	TGTGCCAGCAGCCTAGGGGACTTCTTAACGGTGCAGTTCTTC	TRBJ2-1	TRBV7-9	once	-
CASSLGLEGGRAKETQYF	TGTGCCAGCAGCTTAGGGCTGGAGGGCGGGAGGGCCAAAGAGACCCAGTACTTC	TRBJ2-5	TRBV7-9	-	TRBD2
CAISDVLQGSGTEAFF	TGTGCCATCAGTGACGTCTTACAGGGTTCTGGGACTGAAGCTTTCTTT	TRBJ1-1	TRBV10-3	once	-
CASSLVGGRLTSGNTIYF	TGTGCCAGCAGTTTAGTAGGCGGAAGACTAACCTCTGGAAACACCATATATTTT	TRBJ1-3	TRBV28	-	-
CASSRDSLYSNQPQHF	TGTGCCAGCAGTCGGGACAGCCTGTATAGCAATCAGCCCCAGCATTTT	TRBJ1-5	TRBV28	-	TRBD1
CASSLAPNTGELFF	TGCGCCAGCAGCTTGGCACCGAACACCGGGGAGCTGTTTTTT	TRBJ2-2	TRBV5-1	-	-
CASSPATIKGPYGYTF	TGTGCCAGCAGTCCAGCCACGATCAAGGGGCCCTATGGCTACACCTTC	TRBJ1-2	TRBV27	-	-
CASSVGGQETQYF	TGCGCCAGCAGTGTCGGGGGTCAAGAGACCCAGTACTTC	TRBJ2-5	TRBV10-1	-	-
CAWSPPRPRTYEQYF	TGTGCCTGGAGCCCCCCTCGACCCCGAACCTACGAGCAGTACTTC	TRBJ2-7	TRBV30	-	-
CSVERVDYGYTF	TGCAGCGTTGAAAGGGTCGACTATGGCTACACCTTC	TRBJ1-2	TRBV29-1	-	-
CASSKINGENTEAFF	TGTGCCAGCTCCAAGATTAATGGGGAGAACACTGAAGCTTTCTTT	TRBJ1-1	TRBV18	-	-
CASSEEGLAGISEQYF	TGTGCCAGCAGTGAAGAAGGGCTAGCGGGAATCAGCGAGCAGTACTTC	TRBJ2-7	TRBV2	-	TRBD2
CASSGGLAGAGELFF	TGTGCCAGCAGCGGGGGACTAGCGGGAGCCGGGGAGCTGTTTTTT	TRBJ2-2	TRBV2	-	TRBD2
CASKDPLNTEAFF	TGTGCCAGCAAAGATCCCTTGAACACTGAAGCTTTCTTT	TRBJ1-1	TRBV28	once	-
CASSEGSRGTQYF	TGTGCCAGCAGTGAGGGGTCCAGGGGCACCCAGTACTTC	TRBJ2-5	TRBV2	-	-
CASSFAGSSYEQYF	TGTGCCAGCAGCTTTGCTGGCAGCTCCTACGAGCAGTACTTC	TRBJ2-7	TRBV7-2	-	-
CASSRGQGYDKNIQYF	TGTGCCAGCAGCCGCGGGCAGGGGTACGACAAAAACATTCAGTACTTC	TRBJ2-4	TRBV7-2	few	-
CSVKSQGYEQYF	TGCAGCGTGAAAAGCCAGGGGTACGAGCAGTACTTC	TRBJ2-7	TRBV29-1	-	-
CASSSPLGGLGETQYF	TGTGCCAGTAGTAGTCCTTTAGGAGGGCTGGGAGAGACCCAGTACTTC	TRBJ2-5	TRBV19	once	-
CASSPRRTEADTQYF	TGTGCCAGCTCACCCAGGAGGACCGAGGCAGATACGCAGTATTTT	TRBJ2-3	TRBV18	-	-
CASSHAPGQGWTGELFF	TGCGCCAGCAGCCACGCTCCGGGACAGGGATGGACCGGGGAGCTGTTTTTT	TRBJ2-2	TRBV4-1	once	TRBD1
CASSFDPEAHEQYF	TGTGCCAGCAGCTTTGATCCGGAAGCCCACGAGCAGTACTTC	TRBJ2-7	TRBV11-3	-	-
CASSLGGQLYGYTF	TGTGCCAGCAGCTTAGGCGGTCAGCTCTATGGCTACACCTTC	TRBJ1-2	TRBV7-2	-	-
CASSQDHGNQPQHF	TGCGCCAGCAGCCAAGATCACGGGAATCAGCCCCAGCATTTT	TRBJ1-5	TRBV4-1	few	-
CASSEGLADHYEQYF	TGTGCCAGCAGTGAAGGACTAGCGGACCACTACGAGCAGTACTTC	TRBJ2-7	TRBV6-1	few	TRBD2
CASSLSGQRQAF	TGTGCCAGCAGCCTTTCTGGACAGCGTCAGGCCTTC	TRBJ1-2	TRBV4-2	-	-
CASSSRDYDNEQFF	TGTGCCAGTAGTTCCAGGGACTACGACAATGAGCAGTTCTTC	TRBJ2-1	TRBV19	-	TRBD2
CASSPTGGRWETQYF	TGTGCCAGCAGCCCAACAGGGGGCCGGTGGGAGACCCAGTACTTC	TRBJ2-5	TRBV5-8	-	TRBD1
CASSLGGPEAFF	TGCGCCAGCAGCTTGGGGGGCCCTGAAGCTTTCTTT	TRBJ1-1	TRBV5-1	-	-
CASSPNRGRQETQYF	TGTGCCAGCAGCCCTAACAGGGGGCGGCAAGAGACCCAGTACTTC	TRBJ2-5	TRBV28	few	TRBD1
CASSVERTGRNEQFF	TGTGCCAGCAGCGTAGAGAGGACAGGGCGCAATGAGCAGTTCTTC	TRBJ2-1	TRBV9	-	TRBD1
CASSSRTVLHNEKLFF	TGTGCCAGCAGTTCGAGGACAGTCCTTCATAATGAAAAACTGTTTTTT	TRBJ1-4	TRBV28	-	-
CASSLVTDTEAFF	TGTGCCAGCAGCCTCGTCACGGACACTGAAGCTTTCTTT	TRBJ1-1	TRBV7-3	-	-
CASSLAGRDEAFF	TGTGCCAGCAGCTTGGCCGGGCGGGATGAAGCTTTCTTT	TRBJ1-1	TRBV5-5	once	-
CASSRQGGPYEQYF	TGCGCCAGCAGCCGACAGGGAGGGCCCTACGAGCAGTACTTC	TRBJ2-7	TRBV4-1	-	-
CASSFGTVGEKLFF	TGTGCCAGCTCGTTCGGGACAGTTGGTGAAAAACTGTTTTTT	TRBJ1-4	TRBV18	-	TRBD1
CASRRGDNQPQHF	TGTGCCAGCAGGAGAGGGGACAATCAGCCCCAGCATTTT	TRBJ1-5	TRBV2	-	-
CASGGGRNEQFF	TGTGCCAGCGGCGGGGGGAGGAATGAGCAGTTCTTC	TRBJ2-1	TRBV6-5	-	TRBD2
CAISAPGQGQETQYF	TGTGCCATCAGTGCGCCGGGACAGGGGCAAGAGACCCAGTACTTC	TRBJ2-5	TRBV10-3	-	TRBD1
CASSPPTGTHYNEQFF	TGTGCCAGCAGCCCCCCGACCGGGACTCATTACAATGAGCAGTTCTTC	TRBJ2-1	TRBV7-2	once	-
CASSLLADTEAFF	TGTGCCAGCAGCTTACTGGCAGACACTGAAGCTTTCTTT	TRBJ1-1	TRBV7-3	few	-
CASSQDPTSGSYEQYF	TGTGCCAGCAGCCAAGATCCGACTAGCGGGAGCTACGAGCAGTACTTC	TRBJ2-7	TRBV4-2	many	TRBD2